This T cell receptor (beta chain) is from a study of CD8 T cells in ankylosing spondylitis. For TCR beta, libraries came from quantitative 5'-RACE with molecular barcodes. TCRdb reprocessed the 5' RACE reads via MiXCR and lists one record per CDR3 protein. The table includes 250,000 to 300,000 distinct CDR3 sequences, over 15% detected once. This clonotype was picked up a small number of times. Its target is unknown. General study points: Seemingly distinctive of ankylosing spondylitis blood was a TCR beta motif formed by eight highly homologous variants. Disease-associated clones were reportedly significantly overrepresented in matched ankylosing spondylitis synovial fluid.

Sequences were obtained from blood, either unsorted or a sorted T cell fraction (not recorded which). This clonotype originated in a male donor with ankylosing spondylitis or in good health (not recorded which).

CDR3 sequence reads: CASSVSKYEQFF. CDR3 DNA: TGTGCCAGCAGCGTGTCAAAGTATGAGCAGTTCTTC. V and J are TRBV9 and TRBJ2-1; D remains ambiguous. The CDR3 spans 12 residues. Germline loops: CDR1 SGDLS, CDR2 YYNGEE. V was cut by 2 bases and J by 8 bases, with 8 bases left in between.